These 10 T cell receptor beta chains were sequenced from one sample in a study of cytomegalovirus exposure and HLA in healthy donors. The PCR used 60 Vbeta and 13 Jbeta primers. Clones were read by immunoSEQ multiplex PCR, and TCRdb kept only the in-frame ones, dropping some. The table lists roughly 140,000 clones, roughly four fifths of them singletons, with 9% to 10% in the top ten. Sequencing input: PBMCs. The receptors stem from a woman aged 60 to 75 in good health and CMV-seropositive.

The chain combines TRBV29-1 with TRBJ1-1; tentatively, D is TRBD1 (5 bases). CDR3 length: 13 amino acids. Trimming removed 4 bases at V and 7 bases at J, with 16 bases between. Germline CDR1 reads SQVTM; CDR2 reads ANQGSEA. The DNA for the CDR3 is TGCAGCGTTGGACCGGACCAGGGTAGTGAAGCTTTCTTT. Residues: CSVGPDQGSEAFF.

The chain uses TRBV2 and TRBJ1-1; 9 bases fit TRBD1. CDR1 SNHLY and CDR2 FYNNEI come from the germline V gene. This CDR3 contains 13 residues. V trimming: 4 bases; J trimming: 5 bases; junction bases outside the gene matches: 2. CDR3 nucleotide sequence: TGTGCCAGCAGTGGGACAGGGGAAACTGAAGCTTTCTTT. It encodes CASSGTGETEAFF.

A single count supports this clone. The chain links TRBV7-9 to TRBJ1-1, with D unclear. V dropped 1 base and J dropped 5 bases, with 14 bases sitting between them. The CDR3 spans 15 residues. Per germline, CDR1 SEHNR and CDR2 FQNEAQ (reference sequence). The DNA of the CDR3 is TGTGCCAGCAGCTTAGGAGGACCTGGAGGGACTGAAGCTTTCTTT. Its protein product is CASSLGGPGGTEAFF.

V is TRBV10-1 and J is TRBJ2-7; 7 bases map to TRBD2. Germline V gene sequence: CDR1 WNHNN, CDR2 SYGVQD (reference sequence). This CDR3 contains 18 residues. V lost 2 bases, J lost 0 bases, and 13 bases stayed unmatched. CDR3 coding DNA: TGCGCCAGCAGTGAGGGGGGTGAAGGGAGGGCCTGCTCCTACGAGCAGTACTTC. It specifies CASSEGGEGRACSYEQYF.

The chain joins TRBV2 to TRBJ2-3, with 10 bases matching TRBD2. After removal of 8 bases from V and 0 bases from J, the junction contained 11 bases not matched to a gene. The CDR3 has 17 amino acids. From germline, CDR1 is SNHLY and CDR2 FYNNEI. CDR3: CASAGTSATPSTDTQYF. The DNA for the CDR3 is TGTGCCAGCGCCGGGACTAGCGCAACCCCTAGCACAGATACGCAGTATTTT.

The CDR3 reads CASNGGSHTQYF. The CDR3 DNA follows: TGTGCCAGCAACGGCGGGAGCCATACGCAGTATTTT. The chain recombines TRBV27 with TRBJ2-3; 7 positions match TRBD2. The germline gives CDR1 MNHEY, CDR2 SMNVEV (reference sequence). The CDR3 contains 12 residues. Trimming cost V 7 bases and J 7 bases; bases outside gene matches: 5.

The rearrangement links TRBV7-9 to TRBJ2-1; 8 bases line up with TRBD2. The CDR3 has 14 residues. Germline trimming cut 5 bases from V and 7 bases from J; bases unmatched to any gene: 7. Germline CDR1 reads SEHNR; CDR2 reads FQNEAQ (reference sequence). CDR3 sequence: CASSDSGIMNEQFF. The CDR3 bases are TGTGCCAGCAGCGATAGCGGGATCATGAATGAGCAGTTCTTC.

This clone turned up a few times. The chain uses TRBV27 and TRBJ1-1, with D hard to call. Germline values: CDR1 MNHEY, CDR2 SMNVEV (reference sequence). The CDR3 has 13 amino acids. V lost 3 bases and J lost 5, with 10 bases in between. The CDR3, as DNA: TGTGCCAGCAGTTTTGGGCCCAATACTGAAGCTTTCTTT. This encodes CASSFGPNTEAFF.

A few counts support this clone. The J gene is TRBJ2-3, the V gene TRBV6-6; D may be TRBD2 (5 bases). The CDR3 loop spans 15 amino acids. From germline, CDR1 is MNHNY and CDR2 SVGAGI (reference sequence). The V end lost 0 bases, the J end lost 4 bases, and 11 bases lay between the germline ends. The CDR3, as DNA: TGTGCCAGCAGTTACTCGACTGGGAGAGCAGATACGCAGTATTTT. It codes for CASSYSTGRADTQYF.

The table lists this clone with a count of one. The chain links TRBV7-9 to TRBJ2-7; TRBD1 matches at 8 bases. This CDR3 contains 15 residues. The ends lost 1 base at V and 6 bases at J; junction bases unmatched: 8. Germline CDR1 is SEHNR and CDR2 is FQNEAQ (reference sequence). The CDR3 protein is CASSLDRQGSIEQYF. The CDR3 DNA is TGTGCCAGCAGCTTAGATCGACAGGGGAGCATCGAGCAGTACTTC.